A single sample is the source of the 11 T cell receptor beta chains below, sequenced in a study of metastatic and nonmetastatic thyroid tumors. TCRdb used MiXCR to call clones anew from the PCR reads. The data contain about 38,000 clones, roughly half of them singletons. The entire patient cohort was treatment-naive prior to thyroid surgery. The sample comprised tumor tissue. These receptors originate from a male donor with papillary thyroid cancer or a benign thyroid nodule (not recorded which). Some clones in this sample may be carry-over from other donors' samples.

This clone was observed a handful of times. V and J are TRBV6-2 or TRBV6-3 and TRBJ2-2, with 7 bases fitting TRBD2. V lost 6 bases, J lost 2 bases, and 6 bases stayed unmatched. The length of the CDR3 is 15 residues. CDR1 is MNHEY and CDR2 is SVGEGT in the germline V gene. The CDR3 nucleotides are TGTGCCAGCAGACTATCTAGCGGAAACACCGGGGAGCTGTTTTTT. Encoded protein: CASRLSSGNTGELFF.

In this sample, this clone turned up a few times. The CDR3 is CASSGDREQPQHF. CDR3 nucleotide sequence: TGTGCCAGCAGTGGGGACAGGGAACAGCCCCAGCATTTT. The chain links TRBV6-1 to TRBJ1-5; 9 bases line up with TRBD1. V was clipped by 4 bases and J by 7 bases; unmatched bases: 2. Germline-derived CDR1 and CDR2 are MNHNS and SASEGT. This CDR3 has 13 amino acids.

This clone was seen only a few times. The chain uses TRBV14 and TRBJ1-2; tentative D call: TRBD1 (5 bases). The CDR3 runs 12 residues. V lost 4 bases, J lost 5 bases, and 8 bases lay in between. The germline V gene encodes CDR1 SGHDN and CDR2 FVKESK. CDR3 loop: CASSPDRYGYTF. The DNA for the CDR3 is TGTGCCAGCAGCCCCGACAGATATGGCTACACCTTC.

This chain uses TRBV5-1 with TRBJ2-7; D may be TRBD1 or TRBD2 (5 bases each). Germline V lookup: CDR1 SGHRS, CDR2 YFSETQ. The germline V and J ends were trimmed by 2 bases and 3 bases, with 12 bases remaining between them. The CDR3 sequence is 14 residues long. The CDR3 bases are TGCGCCAGCAGCTTACGGGACCCCCTCTACGAGCAGTACTTC. This encodes CASSLRDPLYEQYF. Complete variable domain (other parts from reference TRBV5-1 and TRBJ2-7): KAGVTQTPRYLIKTRGQQVTLSCSPISGHRSVSWYQQTPGQGLQFLFEYFSETQRNKGNFPGRFSGRQFSNSRSEMNVSTLELGDSALYLCASSLRDPLYEQYFGPGTRLTVT.

This clone was observed a few times. The rearrangement joins TRBV6-1 to TRBJ1-1, with D possibly matching TRBD1 (5 bases). Trimming pared 6 bases from V and 2 bases from J, leaving 10 bases between. Germline V gene sequence: CDR1 MNHNS, CDR2 SASEGT. The CDR3 consists of 13 residues. CDR3 DNA sequence: TGTGCCAGCAGCTTGACAGTAAACACTGAAGCTTTCTTT. Its translation: CASSLTVNTEAFF.

The chain recombines TRBV27 with TRBJ1-2; D is ambiguous. With 2 bases removed from V and 4 bases from J, the gap between germline ends came to 8 bases. Germline CDR1 and CDR2: MNHEY and SMNVEV (reference sequence). This CDR3 region has 13 residues. The CDR3 is CASSLNPRYGYTF. The CDR3 coding sequence is TGTGCCAGCAGTTTAAACCCCCGCTATGGCTACACCTTC.

The chain employs TRBV18 and TRBJ2-1, with 7 bases fitting TRBD1. Germline CDR1 is KGHSH and CDR2 is LQKENI. J lost 2 bases, V lost 3 bases, and 7 bases had no gene match. The length of the CDR3 is 16 residues. CDR3: CASSPRRQGTYNEQFF. The CDR3 DNA is TGTGCCAGCTCACCCCGCCGACAGGGAACCTACAATGAGCAGTTCTTC.

The genes are TRBV11-3 and TRBJ2-2; no reliable D call. Per the germline V gene, CDR1 is SGHNT and CDR2 is YENEEA. The CDR3 loop spans 14 amino acids. The germline V and J ends were trimmed by 0 bases and 6 bases, with 8 bases remaining between them. The DNA for the CDR3 is TGTGCCAGCAGCTTAGACCTCTCACCCGGGGAGCTGTTTTTT. The encoded protein is CASSLDLSPGELFF.

The chain carries TRBV11-2 and TRBJ1-3, with D possibly being TRBD1 (6 bases). Looked up from germline, CDR1 is SGHAT and CDR2 is FQNNGV. Trimming removed 6 bases at V and 6 bases at J, with 12 bases between. The CDR3 runs 13 residues. CDR3 sequence: CASSPGVVNTIYF. The CDR3 DNA sequence: TGTGCCAGCAGTCCAGGGGTCGTAAACACCATATATTTT.

The genes are TRBV4-2 and TRBJ1-2; tentatively, D is TRBD1 (5 bases). The CDR3 extends over 15 amino acids. Germline assignment: CDR1 LGHNA and CDR2 YNFKEQ. With 1 base removed from V and 8 bases from J, the gap between germline ends came to 17 bases. The CDR3 coding sequence is TGTGCCAGCAGCCAAGTAGGTGCGACAGTGGACGGCTACACCTTC. This codes for CASSQVGATVDGYTF.

This clone was seen more than once but under ten times. The chain links TRBV27 to TRBJ1-6, with D unclear. Germline V lookup: CDR1 MNHEY, CDR2 SMNVEV (reference sequence). The CDR3 sequence is 14 residues long. V was pared by 7 bases and J by 7 bases, with 14 bases between. For the CDR3, the DNA is TGTGCCAGCACCCAACACCGGGAGAATTCACCCCTCCACTTT. It codes for CASTQHRENSPLHF.